Presented here are 8 T cell receptor beta chains from one specimen sequenced in a study of identical twins (dated by TCRdb to 2016 to 2017). Library preparation used 5' RACE. For sequencing, an Illumina HiSeq 2000 was employed. The raw public data were reprocessed by TCRdb itself: fastp quality trimming at Q25, MiXCR clonotype calling, in-frame beta chains only. A single entry per CDR3 protein holds the most common genes and DNA from its merged rows. The sample has hundreds of thousands of distinct CDR3 sequences on record, 15% to 20% of them singletons. The ten largest make up 10% to 15% of the sample. These same records also appear under a second study, on T cells expressing NK-cell markers.

Material: PBMCs. The origin of the receptors is a woman aged 18-30 years in good health.

The V and J genes are TRBV7-3 and TRBJ2-1; the D call may be TRBD1 or TRBD2 (5 bases each). With 3 bases removed from V and 6 bases from J, the gap between germline ends came to 15 bases. The V gene's germline CDR1 is SGHTA and CDR2 FQGTGA. The CDR3 has 15 amino acids. CDR3 in amino acids: CASSFMSGTLNEQFF. The CDR3 DNA sequence: TGTGCCAGCAGCTTCATGTCCGGGACCCTCAATGAGCAGTTCTTC. Complete variable domain (other parts from reference TRBV7-3 and TRBJ2-1): GAGVSQTPSNKVTEKGKYVELRCDPISGHTALYWYRQSLGQGPEFLIYFQGTGAADDSGLPNDRFFAVRPEGSVSTLKIQRTERGDSAVYLCASSFMSGTLNEQFFGPGTRLTVL.

This clonotype was counted ten times or more. V usage is TRBV20-1 and J usage is TRBJ2-3; D remains ambiguous. CDR3 length: 14 residues. The V and J ends lost 0 bases and 8 bases respectively, with 15 bases between them. Looked up from germline, CDR1 is DFQATT and CDR2 is SNEGSKA (reference sequence). The CDR3 DNA follows: TGCAGTGCTAGAGATCAAAGGCGCGGAGTTACGCAGTATTTT. Translated, it gives CSARDQRRGVTQYF.

This clonotype was counted only a few times. The J gene is TRBJ2-7, the V gene TRBV2, with a tentative D call TRBD1 (7 bases). V gave up 6 bases and J gave up 2 bases, with 14 bases separating them. The length of the CDR3 is 14 residues. Germline V gene data show CDR1 as SNHLY and CDR2 as FYNNEI. Here the CDR3 reads CASRAQGGTYEQYF. The CDR3 region has the DNA TGTGCCAGCAGGGCCCAGGGGGGAACCTACGAGCAGTACTTC.

This clonotype was detected once. V and J are TRBV16 and TRBJ2-1, with a weak D call TRBD2 (6 bases). CDR1 and CDR2 (germline): KGHSY, FQNENV. V was cut by 4 bases and J by 12 bases, with 16 bases left in between. CDR3 size: 13 residues. CDR3: CASSPPGVWVQFF. In nucleotides, the CDR3 is TGTGCCAGCAGCCCCCCGGGGGTTTGGGTGCAGTTCTTC.

This clonotype was detected only a few times. The chain uses TRBV11-3 and TRBJ2-2; D gene ambiguous. Trimming shortened V by 8 bases and J by 1 base, and 11 bases separated the two germline ends. Germline CDR1 reads SGHNT; CDR2 reads YENEEA. This CDR3 contains 14 residues. The CDR3 coding sequence is TGTGCCAGCCGCGGACCGAGGAACACCGGGGAGCTGTTTTTT. The encoded protein is CASRGPRNTGELFF.

The V call is TRBV20-1, the J call TRBJ2-5; perhaps TRBD1 as D (6 bases). Trimming cost V 6 bases and J 3 bases, with 14 bases left between them. Germline V gene sequence: CDR1 DFQATT, CDR2 SNEGSKA (reference sequence). CDR3 length equals 13 residues. CDR3: CSAKRTEKETQYF. The CDR3 DNA sequence: TGCAGTGCCAAGAGGACAGAAAAAGAGACCCAGTACTTC.

This clonotype was seen only a few times. The chain carries TRBV7-9 and TRBJ2-1, with a tentative D call TRBD1 (7 bases). Germline-derived CDR1 and CDR2 are SEHNR and FQNEAQ (reference sequence). The V and J ends lost 5 bases and 12 bases respectively, with 8 bases between them. The CDR3 totals 10 residues. The CDR3 loop is CASSQGGQFF. The DNA of the CDR3 is TGTGCCAGCAGCCAGGGGGGGCAGTTCTTC. Drawing the rest from reference TRBV7-9 and TRBJ2-1, the complete variable domain is DTGVSQNPRHKITKRGQNVTFRCDPISEHNRLYWYRQTLGQGPEFLTYFQNEAQLEKSRLLSDRFSAERPKGSFSTLEIQRTEQGDSAMYLCASSQGGQFFGPGTRLTVL.

This clonotype was detected only a few times. The rearrangement joins TRBV20-1 to TRBJ2-5; D possibly matches TRBD1 or TRBD2 (6 bases each). Germline V gene sequence: CDR1 DFQATT, CDR2 SNEGSKA (reference sequence). Trimming cost V 1 base and J 6 bases, with 15 bases left between them. The CDR3 consists of 14 residues. CDR3 protein: CSARGGTTQKTQYF. For the CDR3, the DNA is TGCAGTGCTAGAGGCGGGACAACCCAGAAGACCCAGTACTTC.